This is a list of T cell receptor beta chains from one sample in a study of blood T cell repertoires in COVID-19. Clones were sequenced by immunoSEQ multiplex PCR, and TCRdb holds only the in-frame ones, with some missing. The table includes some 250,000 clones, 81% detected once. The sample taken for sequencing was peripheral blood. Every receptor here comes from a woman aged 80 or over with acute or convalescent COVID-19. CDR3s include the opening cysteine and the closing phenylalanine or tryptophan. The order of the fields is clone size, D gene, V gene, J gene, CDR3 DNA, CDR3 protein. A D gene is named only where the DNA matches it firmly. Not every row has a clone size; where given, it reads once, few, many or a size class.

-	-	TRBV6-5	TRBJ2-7	TGTGCCAGCAGTTACGGGACTCCTAGGTTATACTACGAGCAGTACTTC	CASSYGTPRLYYEQYF
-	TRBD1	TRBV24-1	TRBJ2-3	TGTGCCACCAGTGTGACTGGGACAGGGGGGACAGATACGCAGTATTTT	CATSVTGTGGTDTQYF
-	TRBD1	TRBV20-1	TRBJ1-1	TGCAGTGCTAGTGAGGACAGGGGGCTGTACGTCACTGAAGCTTTCTTT	CSASEDRGLYVTEAFF
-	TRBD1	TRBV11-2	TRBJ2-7	TGTGCCAGCAGCTTAGGGGACAGGCCCTACGAGCAGTACTTC	CASSLGDRPYEQYF
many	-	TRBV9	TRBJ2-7	TGTGCCAGCAGCGCGTTCTACGAGCAGTACTTC	CASSAFYEQYF
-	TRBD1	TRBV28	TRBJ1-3	TGTGCCAGCAGTTTCGTCCAGGGGGCGCCTAGAAACACCATATATTTT	CASSFVQGAPRNTIYF
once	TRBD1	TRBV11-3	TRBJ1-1	TGTGCCAGCAGTCAGGGACAGTGGAACACTGAAGCTTTCTTT	CASSQGQWNTEAFF
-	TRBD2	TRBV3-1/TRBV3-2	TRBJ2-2	TGTGCCAGCAGCCAAGGGCAGCGGGGGAACACCGGGGAGCTGTTTTTT	CASSQGQRGNTGELFF
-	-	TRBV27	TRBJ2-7	TGTGCCAGCAGAGCTACGGGGTCTTTCTACGAGCAGTACTTC	CASRATGSFYEQYF
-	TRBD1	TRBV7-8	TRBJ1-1	TGTGCCAGCAGCTTAGCAACAGGGGGGGTAGTCACTGAAGCTTTCTTT	CASSLATGGVVTEAFF
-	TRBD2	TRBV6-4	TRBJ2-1	TGTGCCAGCTCGACCCGGGAGGGCCGGGGCAATGAGCAGTTCTTC	CASSTREGRGNEQFF
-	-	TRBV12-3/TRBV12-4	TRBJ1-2	TGTGCCAGCAGTTTTGATAACTACTATGGCTACACCTTC	CASSFDNYYGYTF
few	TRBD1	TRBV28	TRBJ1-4	TGTGCCAGCAGTTTTAGGACAGGGGCAACTAATGAAAAACTGTTTTTT	CASSFRTGATNEKLFF
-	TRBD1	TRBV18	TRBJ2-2	TGTGCCAGCTCACCATCCGGGACAGCTAGCACCGGGGAGCTGTTTTTT	CASSPSGTASTGELFF
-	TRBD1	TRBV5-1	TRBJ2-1	TGCGCCAGCAGCTTGGGACAGGGGGCGAATGAGCAGTTCTTC	CASSLGQGANEQFF
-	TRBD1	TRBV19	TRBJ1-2	TGTGCCAGTAGTATAGATCCCCGATTGGGACAGGGGGACTATGGCTACACCTTC	CASSIDPRLGQGDYGYTF
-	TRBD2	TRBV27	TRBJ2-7	TGTGCCACCCGGACTAGCGGGCTGAGCTCCTACGAGCAGTACTTC	CATRTSGLSSYEQYF
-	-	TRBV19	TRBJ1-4	TGTGCCAGTAGCAGACCCGGAGCTAATGAAAAACTGTTTTTT	CASSRPGANEKLFF
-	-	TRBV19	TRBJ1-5	TGTGCCAGTAGTTTAACAGGGATAGGAAATCAGCCCCAGCATTTT	CASSLTGIGNQPQHF
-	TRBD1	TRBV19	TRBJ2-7	TGTGCCAGTAGACGGGACAGGGCTTCAGGCGAGCAGTACTTC	CASRRDRASGEQYF
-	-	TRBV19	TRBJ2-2	TGTGCCAGTAGTATCTCCCATGACAGGATCTGGCTCACCGGGGAGCTGTTTTTT	CASSISHDRIWLTGELFF
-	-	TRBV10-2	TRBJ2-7	TGCGCCAGCATGGAGGGGAACTCCTACGAGCAGTACTTC	CASMEGNSYEQYF
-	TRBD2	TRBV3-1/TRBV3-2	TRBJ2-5	TGTGCCAGCAGCCAATCAGCGGGAGAAGGGGAGACCCAGTACTTC	CASSQSAGEGETQYF
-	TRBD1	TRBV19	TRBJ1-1	TGTGCCAGTAGGACAGGGGGGAACACTGAAGCTTTCTTT	CASRTGGNTEAFF
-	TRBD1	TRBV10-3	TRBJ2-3	TGTGCCATCAGGGGGACAGGGACGCAGTATTTT	CAIRGTGTQYF
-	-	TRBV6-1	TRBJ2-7	TGTGCCAGCAGTGAAGCGGGGGGGCGGTACGAGCAGTACTTC	CASSEAGGRYEQYF
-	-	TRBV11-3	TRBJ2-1	TGTGCCAGCAGCTCGATTAGCTCCTACAATGAGCAGTTCTTC	CASSSISSYNEQFF
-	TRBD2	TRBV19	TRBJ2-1	TGTGCCAGTAGTATTGCAGCGGGAGGGCCGAATGAGCAGTTCTTC	CASSIAAGGPNEQFF
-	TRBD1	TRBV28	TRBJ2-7	TGTGCCAGCAGTCCCGGGACAGTTACCTACGAGCAGTACTTC	CASSPGTVTYEQYF
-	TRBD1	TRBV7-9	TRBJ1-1	TGTGCCAGCAGCCCCGGGACAGGTTTAATGAACACTGAAGCTTTCTTT	CASSPGTGLMNTEAFF
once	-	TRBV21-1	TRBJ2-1	TGTGCCAGCACCCCTATGTTGGTAGCGTTTTTTTTCAATGAGCAGTTCTTC	CASTPMLVAFFFNEQFF
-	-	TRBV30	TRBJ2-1	TGTGCCCGCGGTTGGGGCCCTTTGAATGAGCAGTTCTTC	CARGWGPLNEQFF
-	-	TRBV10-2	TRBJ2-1	TGCGCCAGCACTAAGATTACTCTCAATGAGCAGTTCTTC	CASTKITLNEQFF
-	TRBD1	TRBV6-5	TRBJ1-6	TGTGCCAGCAGGGAGCAGGGGGGTTATAATTCACCCCTCCACTTT	CASREQGGYNSPLHF
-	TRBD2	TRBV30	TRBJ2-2	TGTGCCTGGATCTCTGGCGGGAGAAACACCGGGGAGCTGTTTTTT	CAWISGGRNTGELFF
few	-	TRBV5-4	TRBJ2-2	TGTGCCAGCAGCGGGGCAGGGCCCCCCGGGGAGCTGTTTTTT	CASSGAGPPGELFF
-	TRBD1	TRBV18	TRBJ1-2	TGTGCCAGCTCACCGGGACAGGGGGACTATGGCTACACCTTC	CASSPGQGDYGYTF
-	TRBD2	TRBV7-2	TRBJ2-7	TGTGCCAGCAGCCTCCCCGGGGGGTACTACGAGCAGTACTTC	CASSLPGGYYEQYF
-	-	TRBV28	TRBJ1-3	TGTGCCAGCAGTACGATCGGGGATGGAAACACCATATATTTT	CASSTIGDGNTIYF
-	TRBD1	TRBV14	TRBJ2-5	TGTGCCAGCAGCCATTCTAGGACAGGTCAACTTGAGACCCAGTACTTC	CASSHSRTGQLETQYF
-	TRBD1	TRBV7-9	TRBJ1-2	TGTGCCAGCAGCTCGACGACAGGGGATAACTATGGCTACACCTTC	CASSSTTGDNYGYTF
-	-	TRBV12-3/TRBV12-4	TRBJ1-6	TGTGCCAGCAGTGGCGAGGATTCACCCCTCCACTTT	CASSGEDSPLHF
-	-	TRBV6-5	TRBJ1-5	TGTGCCAGCAGCCTCGGGGGGATTAGCAATCAGCCCCAGCATTTT	CASSLGGISNQPQHF
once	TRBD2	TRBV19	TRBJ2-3	TGTGCCAGTAAAAACGGGGGGGCAACAGATACGCAGTATTTT	CASKNGGATDTQYF
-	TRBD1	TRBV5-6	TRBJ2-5	TGTGCCAGCAGCTTGGGGGCCGGGACAGTCAAAGAGACCCAGTACTTC	CASSLGAGTVKETQYF
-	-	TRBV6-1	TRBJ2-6	TGTGCCAGCAGTGAAGTGAAGAGCTCTGGGGCCAACGTCCTGACTTTC	CASSEVKSSGANVLTF
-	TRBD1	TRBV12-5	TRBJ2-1	TGTGCTAGTGCCCGGGACTCGGGACAGGCCTACAATGAGCAGTTCTTC	CASARDSGQAYNEQFF
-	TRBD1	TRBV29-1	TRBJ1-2	TGCAGCGGGGGACAGGACCAATATGGCTACACCTTC	CSGGQDQYGYTF